The 25 T cell receptor beta chains presented below share a single source sample, sequenced in a study of response to subunit inactivated influenza vaccine. TCRdb recomputed calls from the RT-PCR reads with MiXCR, one row per CDR3 protein. The data hold 610,000 or so distinct CDR3 sequences, with about 15% observed a single time. Here the sequenced sample was PBMCs from blood, taken roughly 12 days after vaccination. These receptors were obtained from a man between 45 and 60 years old who received an inactivated influenza vaccine.

The rearrangement uses TRBV20-1 and TRBJ1-2; D not certain. V was cut by 5 bases and J by 5 bases, with 12 bases left in between. Germline V gene lookup returns CDR1 DFQATT and CDR2 SNEGSKA (reference sequence). The CDR3 contains 12 residues. This CDR3 reads CSAPPGLYGYTF. The CDR3, as DNA: TGCAGTGCTCCTCCGGGTTTGTATGGCTACACCTTC.

This clonotype was seen at least ten times. The rearrangement links TRBV12-3 or TRBV12-4 to TRBJ2-5; D may be TRBD1 or TRBD2 (5 bases each). The CDR3 runs to 12 residues. V dropped 7 bases and J dropped 5 bases, with 11 bases sitting between them. CDR3 nucleotide sequence: TGTGCCAGCAAGTTTTGGGGGGAGACCCAGTACTTC. This sequence encodes CASKFWGETQYF.

This clonotype was recorded many times. The chain combines TRBV3-1 with TRBJ1-5; weak D call: TRBD1 (5 bases). Deletions cut 5 bases from V and 3 bases from J, with 11 bases between. Germline V gene lookup returns CDR1 LGHDT and CDR2 YNNKEL (reference sequence). The CDR3 extends over 14 amino acids. CDR3 sequence: CASSKPGLNQPQHF. Written as DNA, the CDR3 is TGTGCCAGCAGCAAACCAGGGCTCAATCAGCCCCAGCATTTT.

The CDR3, as DNA: TGTGCCAGCAGTTCAGGACAGGGGGCCACACTCGGCGAGCAGTACTTC. Its translation: CASSSGQGATLGEQYF. The rearrangement uses TRBV28 and TRBJ2-7; 11 nucleotides line up with TRBD1. The CDR3 is 16 amino acids. J was trimmed by 6 bases and V by 4 bases; bases with no gene match: 11. Germline V CDR1 and CDR2: MDHEN, SYDVKM.

This rearrangement joins TRBV5-5 to TRBJ2-1; 9 bases map to TRBD1. The germline V gene encodes CDR1 SGHKS and CDR2 YYEKEE (reference sequence). The CDR3 has 14 residues. V lost 4 bases and J lost 7; bases outside the gene matches: 6. This CDR3 reads CASSKDRGRNEQFF. The CDR3 coding sequence is TGTGCCAGCAGCAAAGACAGGGGGAGGAATGAGCAGTTCTTC.

This clonotype was seen ten or more times. The chain joins TRBV5-6 to TRBJ2-1; 12 bases are a match to TRBD2. The CDR3 spans 16 residues. The trim removed 2 bases at V and 9 bases at J, leaving 9 bases unmatched. Per germline, CDR1 SGHDT and CDR2 YYEEEE. The CDR3 reads CASSFLAGGGYGEQFF. The CDR3 nucleotides read TGTGCCAGCAGCTTCCTAGCGGGGGGGGGGTACGGTGAGCAGTTCTTC.

This clonotype was observed a few times. The chain couples TRBV20-1 to TRBJ2-1; 12 nucleotides match TRBD2. The CDR3 consists of 14 residues. Germline V gene lookup returns CDR1 DFQATT and CDR2 SNEGSKA (reference sequence). With 6 bases clipped from V and 10 bases from J, the junction kept 10 bases outside the gene matches. CDR3 coding DNA: TGCAGTGCACTACCCGGACTAGCGGGAAGGGAGCAGTTCTTC. This sequence encodes CSALPGLAGREQFF.

The rearrangement uses TRBV19 and TRBJ1-5, with 8 bases identical to TRBD1. V gave up 4 bases and J gave up 2 bases; unmatched junction bases: 10. The CDR3 has 17 amino acids. Germline V gene lookup returns CDR1 LNHDA and CDR2 SQIVND (reference sequence). The CDR3 nucleotides read TGTGCCAGTAGTACGACGATGGGACAGGTCGGCAATCAGCCCCAGCATTTT. Its protein is CASSTTMGQVGNQPQHF.

The V gene is TRBV5-1, the J gene TRBJ2-3, with 12 nucleotides matching TRBD1. This CDR3 contains 15 residues. Germline assignment: CDR1 SGHRS and CDR2 YFSETQ. With V trimmed by 7 bases and J by 4 bases, 7 bases remained unmatched. The CDR3 here is CASRTGTGGSDTQYF. The CDR3 nucleotides are TGCGCCAGCCGAACCGGGACAGGGGGCTCAGATACGCAGTATTTT.

The chain employs TRBV29-1 and TRBJ2-2, with 11 bases aligning to TRBD2. This CDR3 is built from 15 residues. The germline V gene has CDR1 SQVTM and CDR2 ANQGSEA. J lost 3 bases, V lost 6 bases, and 6 bases had no gene match. The CDR3 loop reads CSVQRTSGYTGELFF. In nucleotides, the CDR3 is TGCAGCGTCCAGAGGACTAGCGGGTACACCGGGGAGCTGTTTTTT.

There are a few counts of this clonotype. The V call is TRBV27, the J call TRBJ2-2; possibly TRBD1 for D (6 bases). Germline V gene data show CDR1 as MNHEY and CDR2 as SMNVEV (reference sequence). With 8 bases removed from V and 6 bases from J, the gap between germline ends came to 16 bases. This CDR3 is built from 14 residues. CDR3 sequence reads: CASSYSGTPGELFF. CDR3 coding DNA: TGTGCCAGCTCTTATTCCGGGACACCCGGGGAGCTGTTTTTT.

This clonotype was recorded many times. V usage is TRBV7-2 and J usage is TRBJ2-5; D is undetermined. Germline CDR1 and CDR2: SGHTA and FQGNSA. This CDR3 comprises 12 residues. V lost 2 bases and J 3 bases, leaving 4 bases between the germline ends. This CDR3 is CASSLWEETQYF. For the CDR3, the DNA is TGTGCCAGCAGCTTATGGGAAGAGACCCAGTACTTC.

There are a few counts of this clonotype. The chain has TRBV7-2 and TRBJ2-1, with D hard to call. Trimming cost V 5 bases and J 2 bases, with 7 bases left between them. The CDR3 sequence is 13 residues long. Germline V gene lookup returns CDR1 SGHTA and CDR2 FQGNSA. CDR3 sequence (DNA): TGTGCCAGCAGCCGTAATCCCTACAATGAGCAGTTCTTC. Amino acids: CASSRNPYNEQFF.

The V and J genes are TRBV20-1 and TRBJ2-7; D remains unclear. Germline CDR1 and CDR2: DFQATT and SNEGSKA (reference sequence). This CDR3 spans 13 amino acids. V lost 3 bases, J lost 5 bases, and 14 bases lay in between. The CDR3 DNA reads as TGCAGTGCTAGTGAGGCGGATCAGGACGAGCAGTACTTC. It yields the protein CSASEADQDEQYF.

This clonotype showed up just a few times. CDR3 sequence: CASSLPRTPTHSQYF. DNA of the CDR3: TGTGCCAGCAGTTTACCTAGGACGCCAACGCACTCGCAGTATTTT. The chain uses TRBV6-2 or TRBV6-3 and TRBJ2-3; D call uncertain. The germline V and J ends were trimmed by 4 bases and 10 bases, with 21 bases remaining between them. The CDR3 runs to 15 residues. Germline V CDR1 and CDR2: MNHEY, SVGEGT.

The chain couples TRBV19 to TRBJ2-1, with D possibly matching TRBD1 (6 bases). The germline V and J ends were trimmed by 0 bases and 9 bases, with 18 bases remaining between them. The germline V gene encodes CDR1 LNHDA and CDR2 SQIVND (reference sequence). This CDR3 is built from 16 residues. CDR3 loop: CASSIDTGHWSVEQFF. For the CDR3, the DNA is TGTGCCAGTAGTATAGATACGGGACATTGGAGCGTTGAGCAGTTCTTC.

This chain connects TRBV12-3 or TRBV12-4 to TRBJ2-3; 9 bases match TRBD2. The V gene end was trimmed by 3 bases and the J gene end by 10 bases; junction bases not matched to a gene: 5. The CDR3 contains 13 residues. CDR3 sequence: CASSFPSGGSQYF. The CDR3 bases are TGTGCCAGCAGTTTCCCGAGCGGGGGGTCGCAGTATTTT.

This chain connects TRBV5-1 to TRBJ2-5; the D gene is possibly TRBD1 (6 bases). Germline V gives CDR1 SGHRS, CDR2 YFSETQ. Trimming removed 0 bases from V and 2 bases from J, with 17 bases in between. The CDR3 sequence is 17 residues long. CDR3: CASSLGIRQDIQETQYF. For the CDR3, the DNA is TGCGCCAGCAGCTTGGGTATAAGACAGGATATACAAGAGACCCAGTACTTC.

The chain combines TRBV2 with TRBJ2-1; 10 nucleotides match TRBD2. The V and J ends lost 7 bases and 3 bases, in that order; junction bases with no gene match: 6. CDR1 SNHLY and CDR2 FYNNEI come from the germline V gene. The CDR3 is 15 amino acids. CDR3 DNA: TGTGCCAGCAAAGCGGGAGGGCCTTTCTACAATGAGCAGTTCTTC. This gives the protein CASKAGGPFYNEQFF. The full variable domain, rest sourced from reference TRBV2 and TRBJ2-1, is EPEVTQTPSHQVTQMGQEVILRCVPISNHLYFYWYRQILGQKVEFLVSFYNNEISEKSEIFDDQFSVERPDGSNFTLKIRSTKLEDSAMYFCASKAGGPFYNEQFFGPGTRLTVL.

There are many counts of this clonotype. This chain uses TRBV29-1 with TRBJ2-1; either TRBD1 or TRBD2 may fit D (6 bases each). The CDR3 extends over 15 amino acids. The germline V gene has CDR1 SQVTM and CDR2 ANQGSEA. V lost 6 bases, J lost 2 bases, and 17 bases lay in between. The CDR3: CSVQGGFETYNEQFF. The CDR3 DNA is TGCAGCGTCCAAGGGGGGTTCGAAACCTACAATGAGCAGTTCTTC.

This chain joins TRBV28 and TRBJ1-1, with D unresolved. Germline values: CDR1 MDHEN, CDR2 SYDVKM. V was cut by 8 bases and J by 0 bases, with 10 bases left in between. The CDR3 is 13 residues long. CDR3 bases: TGTGCCAGCCGGATGATTATGAACACTGAAGCTTTCTTT. Translation: CASRMIMNTEAFF.

This sequence joins TRBV7-9 and TRBJ2-3; no definite D call. In germline, CDR1 is SEHNR, CDR2 FQNEAQ (reference sequence). V lost 1 base, J lost 4 bases, and 6 bases lay in between. This CDR3 is 13 amino acids long. CDR3 region: CASSLGVPDTQYF. For the CDR3, the DNA is TGTGCCAGCAGCTTAGGGGTCCCAGATACGCAGTATTTT.

The chain recombines TRBV11-2 with TRBJ1-1, with TRBD1 as a possible D gene (5 bases). Trimming cost V 5 bases and J 4 bases, with 14 bases left between them. The CDR3 loop spans 14 amino acids. Looked up from germline, CDR1 is SGHAT and CDR2 is FQNNGV. The CDR3 reads CASSASRVFTEAFF. DNA for the CDR3: TGTGCCAGCAGCGCCTCCAGGGTGTTCACTGAAGCTTTCTTT.

This clonotype showed up many times. The V call is TRBV2, the J call TRBJ1-2, with TRBD1 identical over 10 bases. CDR3 length: 13 amino acids. V lost 4 bases to trimming and J lost 6 bases; unmatched junction nucleotides: 2. In germline, CDR1 is SNHLY, CDR2 FYNNEI. The CDR3 DNA is TGTGCCAGCAGTGGGGACAGGGGCAATGGCTACACCTTC. Translating it yields CASSGDRGNGYTF.

This clonotype was seen a handful of times. The chain couples TRBV7-9 to TRBJ2-5, with D perhaps matching TRBD1 or TRBD2 (5 bases each). Trimming pared 6 bases from V and 5 bases from J, leaving 16 bases between. Germline V gene lookup returns CDR1 SEHNR and CDR2 FQNEAQ (reference sequence). CDR3 length: 14 amino acids. CDR3 bases: TGTGCCAGCAGACAGACGGGGCGCGAGGAGACCCAGTACTTC. It codes for CASRQTGREETQYF.